This entry describes one T cell receptor beta chain. The clone's antigen remains unknown. Qualities for individual bases were not recorded, and no much larger clone is one base off. TCRbeta CDR3 regions were amplified from genomic DNA by means of the immunoSEQ Assay, a bias-controlled multiplex PCR. Under the source paper's analysis protocol: The number of nucleated cells in each sample was estimated by amplification of reference gene primers within the assay. To quantify the absolute abundance of each unique TCRbeta CDR3 rearrangement, sequence reads were collapsed and filtered. For each sample, productive Simpson clonality was calculated as the square root of Simpson's diversity index across productive rearrangements. TCRdb obtained this table from immuneACCESS and retained in-frame rearrangements with V and J assigned. These tables miss some clones; where compared with another copy, unresolved V genes account for less than half of the shortfall, and the remainder is unexplained. Clonal size and the V and J genes are those of that table, whereas D and trimming came from the DNA. In this sample the table shows 95,000 to 150,000 clones, 85% to 90% of which occur a single time. Around 30% of the sample is in the top ten clones.

These data are taken from a study of blood T cell repertoires in COVID-19 (dated by TCRdb to about 2020). Study-wide context: Collaborator samples came from the United States, Italy and Spain and covered acute and convalescent phases of COVID-19. The prospective study material was composed of cDNA or gDNA derived from T cells, B-cell-depleted T cells, or PBMCs. Subjects who had been exposed to COVID-19, were actively infected with it, or had recovered from it provided the deeply sampled blood TCRbeta repertoires that made up the dataset. The repertoires were released in a freely available public database meant as a resource for research on the immune response to SARS-CoV-2. The samples were drawn from the first 160 participants of the ongoing ImmuneRACE study and from about 1,200 subjects provided by 6 global collaborators. The sample metadata nearly always contained a de-identified subject ID, COVID-19 status, age in years and sex. Where available, HLA class I and class II types were obtained from metadata supplied by the sample provider rather than from assay-based typing.

V has 0 bases trimmed and J has 0 bases trimmed; junction bases matching no gene number 5. The germline V gene gives CDR1 as LGHNA and CDR2 as YNFKEQ. Its CDR3 holds 16 amino acids, cysteine through phenylalanine. Just the 48-base CDR3 DNA is kept, in frame starting at base 1. General conclusions and limits of the study: How much clinical and demographic metadata was included differed by source and by participant, and the metadata was provided uncurated.

The collaborating institutions used their own protocols to collect whole blood in K2EDTA tubes. For TCRbeta analysis, collaborators shipped samples in one of three forms: frozen whole blood, isolated PBMCs, or DNA extracted from either of those sample types. The rearranged chain carries TRBV4-2 and TRBJ2-7; the junction holds 7 bases that match TRBD2. The specimen was peripheral blood. The receptor's source is a man aged 65 to 79 with active or convalescent COVID-19. At the DNA level, the sequence is TGTGCCAGCAGCCAAGACACGGGACTAACCTCCTACGAGCAGTACTTC. Its coded protein is CASSQDTGLTSYEQYF.